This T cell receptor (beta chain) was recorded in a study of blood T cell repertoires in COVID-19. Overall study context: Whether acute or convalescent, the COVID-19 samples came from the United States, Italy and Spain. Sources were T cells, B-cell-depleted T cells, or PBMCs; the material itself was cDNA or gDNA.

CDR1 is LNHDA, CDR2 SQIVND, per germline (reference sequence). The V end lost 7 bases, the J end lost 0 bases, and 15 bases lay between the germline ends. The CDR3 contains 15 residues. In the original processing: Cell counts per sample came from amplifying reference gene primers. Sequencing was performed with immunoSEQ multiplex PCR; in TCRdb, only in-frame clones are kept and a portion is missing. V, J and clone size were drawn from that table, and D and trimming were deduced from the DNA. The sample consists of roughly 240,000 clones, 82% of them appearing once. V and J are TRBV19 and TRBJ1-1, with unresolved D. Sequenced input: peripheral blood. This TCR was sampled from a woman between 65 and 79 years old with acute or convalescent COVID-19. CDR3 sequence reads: CASIATVEMNTEAFF. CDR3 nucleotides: TGTGCCAGTATAGCAACGGTCGAAATGAACACTGAAGCTTTCTTT. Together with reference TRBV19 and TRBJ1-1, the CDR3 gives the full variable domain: DGGITQSPKYLFRKEGQNVTLSCEQNLNHDAMYWYRQDPGQGLRLIYYSQIVNDFQKGDIAEGYSVSREKKESFPLTVTSAQKNPTAFYLCASIATVEMNTEAFFGQGTRLTVV.